The clone carrying this TCR beta chain was seen only once. Its antigen remains unidentified. This sample is drawn from a study of T cell repertoires in cytomegalovirus infection. TCRdb called the reads again in MiXCR, with one record for every CDR3 protein. The sample has about 890,000 distinct CDR3 sequences, approximately 31% seen once. The sequencing used cultured CD8+ T cells from PBMCs, collected from culture after CMV antigen stimulation. The sequence was collected from a human donor in good health (CMV status not recorded). Some clones in this sample may be carry-over from other donors' samples.

The CDR3 loop is CASRSGIGEAFF. The CDR3 region has the DNA TGTGCCAGCAGATCAGGGATTGGTGAAGCTTTCTTT. The chain links TRBV11-2 to TRBJ1-1, with D perhaps matching TRBD1 (5 bases). In germline, CDR1 is SGHAT, CDR2 FQNNGV. The V and J ends lost 6 bases and 7 bases respectively, with 12 bases between them. The CDR3 sequence is 12 residues long.